The 2 T cell receptor beta chains presented below share a single source sample, sequenced in a study of cytomegalovirus exposure and HLA in healthy donors. PCR employed 60 Vbeta and 13 Jbeta primers. TCRdb keeps only in-frame clones here, not all; method: immunoSEQ multiplex PCR. The table has 110,000 to 150,000 clones, 80% seen once. The sequencing sample was made of PBMCs. The receptors were gathered from a man aged 35 to 55 in good health and CMV-seronegative.

This chain joins TRBV9 and TRBJ2-7, with D maybe TRBD2 (6 bases). The CDR3 covers 12 residues. Trimming took 4 bases from V and 3 from J, leaving 8 bases between them. Per the germline V gene, CDR1 is SGDLS and CDR2 is YYNGEE. The DNA of the CDR3 is TGTGCCAGCAGCTCGGGGGACTACGAGCAGTACTTC. It yields the protein CASSSGDYEQYF.

The V call is TRBV9, the J call TRBJ2-7, with 10 nucleotides matching TRBD2. The CDR3 contains 17 residues. Germline CDR1 SGDLS, CDR2 YYNGEE. The V gene end was trimmed by 0 bases and the J gene end by 2 bases; junction bases not matched to a gene: 8. Written as DNA, the CDR3 is TGTGCCAGCAGCGTAGAAGTAGCGGGGGGCGATACCTACGAGCAGTACTTC. Protein product: CASSVEVAGGDTYEQYF.